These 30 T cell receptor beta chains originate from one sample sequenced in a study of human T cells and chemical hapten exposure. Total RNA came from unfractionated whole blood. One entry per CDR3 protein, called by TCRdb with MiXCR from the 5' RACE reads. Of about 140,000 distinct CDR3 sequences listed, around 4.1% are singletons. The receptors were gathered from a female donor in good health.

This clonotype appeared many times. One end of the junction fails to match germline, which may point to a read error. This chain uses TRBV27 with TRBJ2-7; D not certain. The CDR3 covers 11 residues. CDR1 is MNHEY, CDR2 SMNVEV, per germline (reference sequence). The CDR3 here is CASSSSFEQYF. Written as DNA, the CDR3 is TGTGCCAGCAGTTCCTCCTTCGAGCAGTACTTC.

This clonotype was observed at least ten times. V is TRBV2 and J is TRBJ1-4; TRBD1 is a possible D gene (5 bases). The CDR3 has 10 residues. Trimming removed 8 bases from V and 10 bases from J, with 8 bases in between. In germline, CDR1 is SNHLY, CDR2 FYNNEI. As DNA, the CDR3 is TGTGCCAGCGGGGGTGGAAAACTGTTTTTT. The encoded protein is CASGGGKLFF.

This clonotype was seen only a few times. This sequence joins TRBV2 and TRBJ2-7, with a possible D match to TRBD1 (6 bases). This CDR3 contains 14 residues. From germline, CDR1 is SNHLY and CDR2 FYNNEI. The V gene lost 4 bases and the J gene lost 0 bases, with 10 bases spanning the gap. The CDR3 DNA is TGTGCCAGCAGTGTGGACAGTAGCTCCTACGAGCAGTACTTC. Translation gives CASSVDSSSYEQYF.

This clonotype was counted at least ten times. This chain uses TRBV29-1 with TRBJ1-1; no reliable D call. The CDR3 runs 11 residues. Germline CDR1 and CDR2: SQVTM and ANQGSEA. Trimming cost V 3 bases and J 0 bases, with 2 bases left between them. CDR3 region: CSVELNTEAFF. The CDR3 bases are TGCAGCGTTGAGTTGAACACTGAAGCTTTCTTT.

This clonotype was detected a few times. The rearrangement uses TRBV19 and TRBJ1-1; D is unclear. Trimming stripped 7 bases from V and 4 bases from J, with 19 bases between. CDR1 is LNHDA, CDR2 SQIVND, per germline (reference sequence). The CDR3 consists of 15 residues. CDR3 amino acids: CASNIDPLRSTEAFF. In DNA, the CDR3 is TGTGCCAGTAACATTGACCCCCTTCGGAGCACTGAAGCTTTCTTT.

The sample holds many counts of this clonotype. The CDR3 nucleotides read TGCAGCGTTGAGGGACCTCGGGACAGGTTATCGGAGACCCAGTACTTC. Its protein product is CSVEGPRDRLSETQYF. V and J are TRBV29-1 and TRBJ2-5; TRBD1 agrees at 8 bases. V lost 3 bases to trimming and J lost 5 bases; unmatched junction nucleotides: 14. The germline CDR1 and CDR2 sequences are SQVTM and ANQGSEA. The CDR3 is made up of 16 amino acids.

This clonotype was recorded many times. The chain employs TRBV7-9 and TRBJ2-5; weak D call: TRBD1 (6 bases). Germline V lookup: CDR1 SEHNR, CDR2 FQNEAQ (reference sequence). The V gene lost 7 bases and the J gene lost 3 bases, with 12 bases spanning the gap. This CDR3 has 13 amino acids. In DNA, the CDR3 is TGTGCCAGCACCAGGGCAGGGGAAGAGACCCAGTACTTC. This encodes CASTRAGEETQYF.

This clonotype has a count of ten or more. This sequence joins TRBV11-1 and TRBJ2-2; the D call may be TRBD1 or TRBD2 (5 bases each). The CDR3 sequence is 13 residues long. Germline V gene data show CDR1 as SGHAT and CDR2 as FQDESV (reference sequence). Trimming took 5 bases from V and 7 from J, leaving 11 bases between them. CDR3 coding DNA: TGTGCCAGCAGCCCCGGGACCTACGGGGAGCTGTTTTTT. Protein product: CASSPGTYGELFF. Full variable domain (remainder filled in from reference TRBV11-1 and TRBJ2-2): EAEVAQSPRYKITEKSQAVAFWCDPISGHATLYWYRQILGQGPELLVQFQDESVVDDSQLPKDRFSAERLKGVDSTLKIQPAELGDSAMYLCASSPGTYGELFFGEGSRLTVL.

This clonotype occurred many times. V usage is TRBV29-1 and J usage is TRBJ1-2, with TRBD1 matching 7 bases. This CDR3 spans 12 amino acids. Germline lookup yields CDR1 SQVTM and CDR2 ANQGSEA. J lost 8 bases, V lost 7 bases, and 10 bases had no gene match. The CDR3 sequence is CSAETGRKGYTF. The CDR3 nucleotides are TGCAGCGCCGAGACAGGGCGTAAGGGCTACACCTTC.

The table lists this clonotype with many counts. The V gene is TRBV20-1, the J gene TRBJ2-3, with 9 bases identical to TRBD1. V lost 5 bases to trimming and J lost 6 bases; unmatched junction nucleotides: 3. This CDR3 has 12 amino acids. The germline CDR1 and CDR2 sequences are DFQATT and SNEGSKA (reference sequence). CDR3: CSAPQGADTQYF. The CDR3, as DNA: TGCAGTGCTCCACAGGGGGCGGATACGCAGTATTTT.

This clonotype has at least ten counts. CDR3 nucleotides: TGTGCCAGCAGTCGACAGCTTAATGAAAAACTGTTTTTT. Its translation is CASSRQLNEKLFF. The chain carries TRBV6-5 and TRBJ1-4, with a weak D call TRBD1 (5 bases). The CDR3 covers 13 residues. CDR1 is MNHEY, CDR2 SVGAGI, per germline. V dropped 5 bases and J dropped 4 bases, with 8 bases sitting between them.

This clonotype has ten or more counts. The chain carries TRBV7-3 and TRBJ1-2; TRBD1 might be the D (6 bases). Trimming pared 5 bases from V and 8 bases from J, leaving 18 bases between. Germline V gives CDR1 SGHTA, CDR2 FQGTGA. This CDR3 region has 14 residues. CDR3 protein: CASSQRRGSKGYTF. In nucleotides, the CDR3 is TGTGCCAGCAGCCAACGAAGGGGGAGTAAAGGCTACACCTTC.

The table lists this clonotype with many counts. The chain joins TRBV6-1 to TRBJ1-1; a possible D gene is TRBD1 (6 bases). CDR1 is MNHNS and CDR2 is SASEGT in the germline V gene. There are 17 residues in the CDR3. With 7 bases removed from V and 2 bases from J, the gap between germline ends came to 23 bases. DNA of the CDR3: TGTGCCAGCACTCACGAAGGTCCAGGGGAGAGAAACACTGAAGCTTTCTTT. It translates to CASTHEGPGERNTEAFF.

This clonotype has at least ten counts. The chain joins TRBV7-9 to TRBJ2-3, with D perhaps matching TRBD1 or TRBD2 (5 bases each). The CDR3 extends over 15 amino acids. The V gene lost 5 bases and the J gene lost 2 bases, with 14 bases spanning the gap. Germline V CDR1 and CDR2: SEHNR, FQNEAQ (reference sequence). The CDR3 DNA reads TGTGCCAGCAGCGCGACTGGGACCGACACAGATACGCAGTATTTT. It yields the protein CASSATGTDTDTQYF.

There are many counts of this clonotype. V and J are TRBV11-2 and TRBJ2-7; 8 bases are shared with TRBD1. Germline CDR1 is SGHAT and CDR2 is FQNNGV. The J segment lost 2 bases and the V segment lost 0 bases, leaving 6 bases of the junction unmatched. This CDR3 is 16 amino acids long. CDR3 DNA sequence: TGTGCCAGCAGCTTAGACTTTGGACAGGGAACCTACGAGCAGTACTTC. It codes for CASSLDFGQGTYEQYF.

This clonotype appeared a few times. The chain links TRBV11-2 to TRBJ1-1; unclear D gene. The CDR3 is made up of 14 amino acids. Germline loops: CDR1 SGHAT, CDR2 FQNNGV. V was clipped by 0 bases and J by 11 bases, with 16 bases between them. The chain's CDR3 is CASSLDRWEAAAFF. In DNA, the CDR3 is TGTGCCAGCAGCTTAGATCGGTGGGAAGCCGCGGCTTTCTTT.

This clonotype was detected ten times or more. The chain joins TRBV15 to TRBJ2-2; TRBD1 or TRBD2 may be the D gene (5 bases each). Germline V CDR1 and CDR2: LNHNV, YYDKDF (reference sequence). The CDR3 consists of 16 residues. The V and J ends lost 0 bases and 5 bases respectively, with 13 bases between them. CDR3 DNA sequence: TGTGCCACCAGCAGAGATAGGAGGACACAAACCGGGGAGCTGTTTTTT. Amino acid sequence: CATSRDRRTQTGELFF. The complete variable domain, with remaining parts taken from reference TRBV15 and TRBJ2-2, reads DAMVIQNPRYQVTQFGKPVTLSCSQTLNHNVMYWYQQKSSQAPKLLFHYYDKDFNNEADTPDNFQSRRPNTSFCFLDIRSPGLGDTAMYLCATSRDRRTQTGELFFGEGSRLTVL.

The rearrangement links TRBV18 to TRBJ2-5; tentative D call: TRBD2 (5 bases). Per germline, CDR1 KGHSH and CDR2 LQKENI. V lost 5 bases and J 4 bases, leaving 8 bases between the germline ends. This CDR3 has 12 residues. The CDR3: CASSSGSETQYF. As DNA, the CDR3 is TGTGCCAGCTCATCGGGGTCAGAGACCCAGTACTTC.

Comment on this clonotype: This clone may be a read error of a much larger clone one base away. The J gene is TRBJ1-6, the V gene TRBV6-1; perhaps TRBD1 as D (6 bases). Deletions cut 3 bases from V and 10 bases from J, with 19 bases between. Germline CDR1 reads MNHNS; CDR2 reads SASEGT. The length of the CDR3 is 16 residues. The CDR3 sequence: CASSDHPGALGSPLHF. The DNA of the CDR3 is TGTGCCAGCAGTGATCATCCAGGGGCCCTTGGGTCACCCCTCCACTTT.

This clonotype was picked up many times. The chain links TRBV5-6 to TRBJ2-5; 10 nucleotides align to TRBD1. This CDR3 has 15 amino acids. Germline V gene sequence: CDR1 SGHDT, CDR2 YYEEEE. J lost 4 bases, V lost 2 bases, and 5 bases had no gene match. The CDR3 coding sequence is TGTGCCAGCAGCTTCCGGGACAGGGGAAGAGAGACCCAGTACTTC. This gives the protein CASSFRDRGRETQYF.

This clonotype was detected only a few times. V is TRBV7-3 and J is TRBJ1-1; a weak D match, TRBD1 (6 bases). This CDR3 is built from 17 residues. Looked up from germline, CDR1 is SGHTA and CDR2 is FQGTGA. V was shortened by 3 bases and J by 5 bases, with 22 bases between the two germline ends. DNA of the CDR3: TGTGCCAGCAGCTTGGGGGCTTTGGGTCGGGGAGGGACTGAAGCTTTCTTT. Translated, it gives CASSLGALGRGGTEAFF.

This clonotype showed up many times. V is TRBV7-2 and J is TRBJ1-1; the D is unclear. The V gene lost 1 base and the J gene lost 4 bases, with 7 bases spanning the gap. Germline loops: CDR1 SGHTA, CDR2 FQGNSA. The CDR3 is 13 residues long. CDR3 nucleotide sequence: TGTGCCAGCAGCTTAGGATGGAGCACTGAAGCTTTCTTT. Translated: CASSLGWSTEAFF.

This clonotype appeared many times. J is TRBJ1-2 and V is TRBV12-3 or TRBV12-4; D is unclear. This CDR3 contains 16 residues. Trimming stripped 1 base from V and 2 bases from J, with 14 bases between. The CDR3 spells CASSLVIAGINYGYTF. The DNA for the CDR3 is TGTGCCAGCAGTTTAGTGATAGCCGGGATAAACTATGGCTACACCTTC.

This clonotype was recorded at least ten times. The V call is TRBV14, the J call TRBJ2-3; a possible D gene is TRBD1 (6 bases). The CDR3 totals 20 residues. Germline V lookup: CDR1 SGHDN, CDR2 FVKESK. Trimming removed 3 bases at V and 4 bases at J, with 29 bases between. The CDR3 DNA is TGTGCCAGCAGCCAGCTCTACCGTAGACCAACAGGGCACTTACCAGATACGCAGTATTTT. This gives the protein CASSQLYRRPTGHLPDTQYF. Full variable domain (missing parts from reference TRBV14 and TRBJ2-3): EAGVTQFPSHSVIEKGQTVTLRCDPISGHDNLYWYRRVMGKEIKFLLHFVKESKQDESGMPNNRFLAERTGGTYSTLKVQPAELEDSGVYFCASSQLYRRPTGHLPDTQYFGPGTRLTVL.

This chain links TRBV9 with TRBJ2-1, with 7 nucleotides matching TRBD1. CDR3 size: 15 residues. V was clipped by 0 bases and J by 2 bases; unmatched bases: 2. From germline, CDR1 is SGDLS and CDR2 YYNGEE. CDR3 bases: TGTGCCAGCAGCGTAGTAGGGGGCCCCTACAATGAGCAGTTCTTC. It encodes CASSVVGGPYNEQFF.

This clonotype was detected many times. CDR3 sequence (DNA): TGTGCCAGCAGCTTAGAAGTTCAGGGCCACGGGCCCCAGCATTTT. Translated: CASSLEVQGHGPQHF. The chain has TRBV7-2 and TRBJ1-5; TRBD1 might be the D (5 bases). The CDR3 sequence is 15 residues long. V lost 1 base and J lost 9, with 16 bases in between. The germline gives CDR1 SGHTA, CDR2 FQGNSA.

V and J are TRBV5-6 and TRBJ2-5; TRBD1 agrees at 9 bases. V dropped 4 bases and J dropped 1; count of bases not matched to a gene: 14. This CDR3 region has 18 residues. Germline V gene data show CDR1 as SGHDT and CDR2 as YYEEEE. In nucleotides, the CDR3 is TGTGCCAGCAGCCGATACAGGGGGCGGTATCGCTCCCAAGAGACCCAGTACTTC. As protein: CASSRYRGRYRSQETQYF.

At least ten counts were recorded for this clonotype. The CDR3 DNA sequence: TGTGCCAGCAGTTCCTCCCGACAGGATAGCAATCAGCCCCAGCATTTT. It yields the protein CASSSSRQDSNQPQHF. The V gene is TRBV12-3 or TRBV12-4, the J gene TRBJ1-5, with D possibly being TRBD1 (6 bases). V was pared by 4 bases and J by 0 bases, with 13 bases between. There are 16 residues in the CDR3.

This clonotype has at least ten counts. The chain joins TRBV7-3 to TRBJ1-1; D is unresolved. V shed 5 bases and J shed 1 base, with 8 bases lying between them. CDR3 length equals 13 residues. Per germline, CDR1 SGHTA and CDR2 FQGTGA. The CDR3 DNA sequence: TGTGCCAGCAGCACAAAGCGGAACACTGAAGCTTTCTTT. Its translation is CASSTKRNTEAFF.

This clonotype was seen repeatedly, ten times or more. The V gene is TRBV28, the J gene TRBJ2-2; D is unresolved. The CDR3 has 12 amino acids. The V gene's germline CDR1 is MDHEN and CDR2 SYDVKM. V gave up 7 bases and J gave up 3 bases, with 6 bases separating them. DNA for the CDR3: TGTGCCAGCAACGGCTACACCGGGGAGCTGTTTTTT. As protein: CASNGYTGELFF.